What follows are 17 T cell receptor beta chains derived from one specimen sequenced in a study of response to subunit inactivated influenza vaccine (dated by TCRdb to about 2018). The library came from RT-PCR. Instrument used: Illumina HiSeq 2500. The public reads were reprocessed in TCRdb via fastp at Q25 and MiXCR, keeping in-frame beta chains. Identical CDR3 proteins give one entry, which carries the most common genes and DNA. This sample gives 550,000 to 800,000 distinct CDR3 sequences in total; about 15% of them show up just once. The ten largest make up around a tenth of the sample. This specimen was PBMCs from blood, taken 11 to 12 days after vaccination. The receptor set was obtained from a man in his fifties who received an inactivated influenza vaccine. Donor details come from another sample of the same person, matched by shared clones.

About this clonotype itself: Since a much larger clone is just one base distant, this may be a read error. The rearrangement uses TRBV7-8 and TRBJ2-1; TRBD2 might be the D (6 bases). The CDR3 is 13 residues long. Germline lookup yields CDR1 SGHVS and CDR2 FQNEAQ. V dropped 6 bases and J dropped 8 bases, with 14 bases sitting between them. In nucleotides, the CDR3 is TGTGCCAGCAGTGATCCTAGGAGGGATGAGCAGTTCTTC. It encodes CASSDPRRDEQFF.

The chain has TRBV27 and TRBJ1-2; D unclear. Germline V gene sequence: CDR1 MNHEY, CDR2 SMNVEV (reference sequence). The CDR3 loop spans 14 amino acids. Between the trimmed V and J ends, which lost 4 bases and 0 bases, there was a span of 9 bases. CDR3 sequence: CASSSQRANYGYTF. The CDR3, as DNA: TGTGCCAGCAGTTCTCAGAGAGCTAACTATGGCTACACCTTC.

The sample holds a few counts of this clonotype. This rearrangement joins TRBV21-1 to TRBJ2-1. TRBV21-1 is termed a pseudogene. The CDR3 extends over 13 amino acids. In DNA, the CDR3 is TGTGCCAGCAGCAAAGAACCCTACAATGAGCAGTTCTTC. Its translation: CASSKEPYNEQFF.

This clonotype was seen only a few times. The chain recombines TRBV21-1 with TRBJ2-1; the table assigns TRBD1, which was not confirmed against the DNA. TRBV21-1 is deemed a pseudogene. The CDR3 spans 17 residues. In DNA form, the CDR3 reads TGTGCCAGCAGCTTTCATTTAGGGGGTGTAACCTACAATGAGCAGTTCTTC. It translates to CASSFHLGGVTYNEQFF.

V is TRBV7-9 and J is TRBJ2-1; perhaps TRBD1 as D (5 bases). The CDR3 is 14 amino acids. From germline, CDR1 is SEHNR and CDR2 FQNEAQ (reference sequence). V lost 1 base to trimming and J lost 9 bases, with 13 bases between them. The DNA of the CDR3 is TGTGCCAGCAGCTTAGAAGGGGTAGGTGCTGAGCAGTTCTTC. Its protein product is CASSLEGVGAEQFF.

The V and J genes are TRBV2 and TRBJ2-3; D perhaps matches TRBD2 (6 bases). Germline-derived CDR1 and CDR2 are SNHLY and FYNNEI. The ends were cut back, 6 bases at V and 0 bases at J, with 13 bases in the middle. There are 15 residues in the CDR3. CDR3 nucleotide sequence: TGTGCCAGCAGAACCTCCGGGACTAGCACAGATACGCAGTATTTT. Encoded protein: CASRTSGTSTDTQYF.

This chain connects TRBV28 to TRBJ1-4; 11 bases match TRBD1. Unmatched junction bases numbered 4, after V lost 3 bases and J lost 7 bases. Germline-derived CDR1 and CDR2 are MDHEN and SYDVKM. The CDR3 contains 15 residues. CDR3 nucleotide sequence: TGTGCCAGCAGTTTCCGGACAGGGGGCAGTGAAAAACTGTTTTTT. Translation gives CASSFRTGGSEKLFF.

Only a few counts were recorded for this clonotype. The chain uses TRBV4-2 and TRBJ2-5; 8 positions agree with TRBD1. The CDR3 contains 15 residues. The V gene end was trimmed by 1 base and the J gene end by 5 bases; junction bases not matched to a gene: 6. Germline values: CDR1 LGHNA, CDR2 YNFKEQ. The CDR3 region is CASSQGGQVGETQYF. DNA of the CDR3: TGTGCCAGCAGCCAAGGGGGACAGGTCGGGGAGACCCAGTACTTC.

V usage is TRBV2 and J usage is TRBJ1-1; D not certain. Germline CDR1 SNHLY, CDR2 FYNNEI. The CDR3 has 14 residues. The ends were cut back, 2 bases at V and 1 base at J, with 8 bases in the middle. Here the CDR3 DNA reads TGTGCCAGCAGTGAAATGGGCGGGAACACTGAAGCTTTCTTT. Translating gives CASSEMGGNTEAFF.

The chain is built from TRBV28 and TRBJ2-7, with 9 bases that match TRBD2. Germline CDR1 and CDR2: MDHEN and SYDVKM. V gave up 7 bases and J gave up 6 bases; unmatched junction bases: 13. The CDR3 sequence is 15 residues long. For the CDR3, the DNA is TGTGCCAGCAACCGTAGCGGGAGTAGGGCTTCCGAGCAGTACTTC. Amino acid sequence: CASNRSGSRASEQYF.

The chain recombines TRBV29-1 with TRBJ2-2; D is unclear. Germline values: CDR1 SQVTM, CDR2 ANQGSEA. The CDR3 is made up of 13 amino acids. V lost 4 bases, J lost 1 base, and 7 bases lay in between. This CDR3 reads CSVVSENTGELFF. The CDR3, as DNA: TGCAGCGTTGTTTCGGAGAACACCGGGGAGCTGTTTTTT.

V gene TRBV3-1 combines with J gene TRBJ2-5, with unresolved D. The germline CDR1 and CDR2 sequences are LGHDT and YNNKEL (reference sequence). The CDR3 has 14 residues. Trimming removed 4 bases at V and 0 bases at J, with 9 bases between. CDR3 in amino acids: CASSLRADQETQYF. The DNA for the CDR3 is TGTGCCAGCAGCCTCCGGGCAGACCAAGAGACCCAGTACTTC.

V gene TRBV2 combines with J gene TRBJ1-5, with TRBD1 matching over 7 bases. The V gene end was trimmed by 5 bases and the J gene end by 1 base; junction bases not matched to a gene: 5. Germline values: CDR1 SNHLY, CDR2 FYNNEI. This CDR3 region has 15 residues. The CDR3 reads CASSTPGGSNQPQHF. The CDR3 DNA reads as TGTGCCAGCAGTACCCCAGGGGGAAGCAATCAGCCCCAGCATTTT.

There are a few counts of this clonotype. The chain couples TRBV20-1 to TRBJ2-7, with D maybe TRBD2 (5 bases). CDR3 size: 11 residues. V was clipped by 5 bases and J by 6 bases, with 11 bases between them. CDR1 and CDR2 from the germline V gene are DFQATT and SNEGSKA (reference sequence). CDR3 DNA: TGCAGTGCTGATGTGGACTTCGAGCAGTACTTC. It is translated as CSADVDFEQYF.

This clonotype came up many times. The chain carries TRBV5-1 and TRBJ2-1; 8 bases agree with TRBD1. Germline V gene data show CDR1 as SGHRS and CDR2 as YFSETQ. The CDR3 covers 17 residues. Trimming cost V 0 bases and J 1 base; bases outside gene matches: 6. CDR3: CASSLGGTGGSYNEQFF. DNA for the CDR3: TGCGCCAGCAGCTTGGGAGGTACAGGGGGGTCCTACAATGAGCAGTTCTTC. The full variable domain, in which reference TRBV5-1 and TRBJ2-1 provide the parts outside the CDR3, is KAGVTQTPRYLIKTRGQQVTLSCSPISGHRSVSWYQQTPGQGLQFLFEYFSETQRNKGNFPGRFSGRQFSNSRSEMNVSTLELGDSALYLCASSLGGTGGSYNEQFFGPGTRLTVL.

This clonotype was counted many times. The J gene is TRBJ2-1, the V gene TRBV20-1; the D call may be TRBD1 or TRBD2 (5 bases each). The CDR3 totals 13 residues. Germline CDR1 and CDR2: DFQATT and SNEGSKA (reference sequence). Trimming took off 3 bases at V and 6 bases at J, with 12 bases between the two ends. This CDR3 reads CSARGPSANEQFF. The DNA for the CDR3 is TGCAGTGCTAGGGGACCTTCGGCCAATGAGCAGTTCTTC.

J is TRBJ2-4 and V is TRBV18, with D possibly being TRBD1 or TRBD2 (5 bases each). From germline, CDR1 is KGHSH and CDR2 LQKENI. V was clipped by 3 bases and J by 3 bases, with 9 bases between them. This CDR3 region has 14 residues. The CDR3 protein is CASSPARGKNIQYF. In DNA form, the CDR3 reads TGTGCCAGCTCACCCGCGAGGGGCAAAAACATTCAGTACTTC.